Here is one TCR beta chain with its context. The data were taken from a study of cytomegalovirus exposure and HLA in healthy donors. Germline lookup yields CDR1 MNHEY and CDR2 SMNVEV (reference sequence). V gave up 5 bases and J gave up 1 base, with 14 bases separating them. The CDR3 totals 15 residues. PCR primers comprised 60 Vbeta and 13 Jbeta primers. TCRdb's table, derived via immunoSEQ multiplex PCR, lists solely in-frame clones and lacks some. The table lists roughly 200,000 clones, around three quarters of them singletons. Input material: PBMCs. This clonotype was obtained from a man aged 35 to 55 in good health and CMV-seronegative. This chain joins TRBV27 and TRBJ1-1; D possibly corresponds to TRBD1 (6 bases). The CDR3 reads CASSPRTAPNTEAFF. CDR3 nucleotides: TGTGCCAGCAGTCCACGGACAGCACCGAACACTGAAGCTTTCTTT.